This T cell receptor beta chain emerged from a study of identical twins. This clonotype was seen only once. It may be a read error: a sequence one base away is much more abundant. Addition of a universal primer site occurred through template switching, and cDNA carried unique molecular identifiers. In TCRdb, the 5' RACE reads were re-called with MiXCR into one record per CDR3 protein. This table holds about 240,000 distinct CDR3 sequences, approximately 10% found once. The clonotype was recovered from a man aged 45-60 years in good health. Sequenced: memory T cells sorted from blood.

For the CDR3, the DNA is TGTGCCAGGAGCTTAACGGGGAGCACAGATACGCAGTATTTT. Amino acid sequence: CARSLTGSTDTQYF. This sequence joins TRBV7-3 and TRBJ2-3, with D possibly TRBD2 on 5 matching bases. CDR1 and CDR2 from the germline V gene are SGHTA and FQGTGA. The CDR3 is made up of 14 amino acids. Full variable domain (rest looked up from reference TRBV7-3 and TRBJ2-3): GAGVSQTPSNKVTEKGKYVELRCDPISGHTALYWYRQSLGQGPEFLIYFQGTGAADDSGLPNDRFFAVRPEGSVSTLKIQRTERGDSAVYLCARSLTGSTDTQYFGPGTRLTVL.